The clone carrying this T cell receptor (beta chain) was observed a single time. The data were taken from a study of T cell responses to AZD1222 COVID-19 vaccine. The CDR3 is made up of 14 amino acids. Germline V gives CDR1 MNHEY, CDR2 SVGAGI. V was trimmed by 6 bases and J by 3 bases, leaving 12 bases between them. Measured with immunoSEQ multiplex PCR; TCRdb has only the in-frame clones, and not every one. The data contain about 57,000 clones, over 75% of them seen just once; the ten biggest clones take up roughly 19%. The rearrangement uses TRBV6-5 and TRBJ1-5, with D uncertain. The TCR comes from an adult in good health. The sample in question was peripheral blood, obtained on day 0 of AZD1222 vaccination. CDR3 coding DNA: TGTGCCAGCAGACCAGGTGGACCCAATCAGCCCCAGCATTTT. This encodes CASRPGGPNQPQHF.